These 16 T cell receptor beta chains were sequenced from one sample in a study of T cell responses to AZD1222 COVID-19 vaccine. Here immunoSEQ multiplex PCR was the method, and the copy in TCRdb shows in-frame clones only, minus some. The sample consists of 97,000 or so clones, roughly 90% of them appearing once. The sample was peripheral blood, taken on day 0 of AZD1222 vaccination. The receptors were sampled from an adult in good health.

The chain recombines TRBV10-3 with TRBJ2-5; D might be TRBD1 (5 bases). Trimming took off 5 bases at V and 9 bases at J, with 19 bases between the two ends. The germline CDR1 and CDR2 sequences are ENHRY and SYGVKD. The CDR3 runs to 14 residues. The CDR3 is CAISIDRTKRPQYF. CDR3 sequence (DNA): TGTGCCATCAGTATTGACAGAACCAAGAGACCCCAGTACTTC.

The chain is built from TRBV6-5 and TRBJ1-2; no definite D call. With 2 bases removed from V and 3 bases from J, the gap between germline ends came to 10 bases. The germline V gene has CDR1 MNHEY and CDR2 SVGAGI. The CDR3 consists of 14 residues. The CDR3 loop reads CASSYNGEDYGYTF. The DNA for the CDR3 is TGTGCCAGCAGTTACAATGGGGAGGACTATGGCTACACCTTC.

The chain's CDR3 is CASSQSTLRQPQHF. The CDR3 nucleotides read TGTGCCAGCAGCCAATCAACACTAAGACAGCCCCAGCATTTT. The rearrangement joins TRBV3-1 (or the pseudogene TRBV3-2) to TRBJ1-5, with D unresolved. This CDR3 spans 14 amino acids. Trimming cost V 2 bases and J 7 bases, with 12 bases left between them. Germline lookup yields CDR1 LGHDT and CDR2 YNNKEL (reference sequence).

The sample holds a few counts of this clone. The chain joins TRBV4-3 to TRBJ2-7, with 8 bases aligning to TRBD2. Trimming at V came to 2 bases and at J to 3 bases, leaving 6 bases not matched to a gene. The CDR3 runs to 15 residues. The germline V gene has CDR1 LGHNA and CDR2 YSLEER. CDR3 residues: CASSQTGGAYYEQYF. The CDR3 nucleotides read TGCGCCAGCAGCCAAACGGGAGGGGCCTACTACGAGCAGTACTTC.

The chain uses TRBV6-2 or TRBV6-3 and TRBJ2-7; TRBD2 aligns across 12 bases. The germline V gene has CDR1 MNHEY and CDR2 SVGEGT. With 2 bases clipped from V and 1 base from J, the junction kept 9 bases outside the gene matches. CDR3 length equals 18 residues. CDR3 sequence: CASSYETSGSHRSYEQYF. The CDR3 coding sequence is TGTGCCAGCAGTTACGAGACTAGCGGGAGTCACCGATCCTACGAGCAGTACTTC.

The rearrangement joins TRBV2 to TRBJ1-2; a possible D gene is TRBD1 (5 bases). In germline, CDR1 is SNHLY, CDR2 FYNNEI. The CDR3 spans 14 residues. V was pared by 2 bases and J by 4 bases, with 11 bases between. The CDR3 sequence is CASSEQTASYGYTF. The DNA of the CDR3 is TGTGCCAGCAGTGAACAGACAGCAAGCTATGGCTACACCTTC.

The chain joins TRBV2 to TRBJ2-3, with D perhaps TRBD1 (6 bases). The CDR3 spans 14 residues. Germline V gene sequence: CDR1 SNHLY, CDR2 FYNNEI. V was cut by 5 bases and J by 0 bases, with 9 bases left in between. For the CDR3, the DNA is TGTGCCAGCAGTTGGGACACCAGCACAGATACGCAGTATTTT. Translating gives CASSWDTSTDTQYF.

The gene calls are TRBV27 and TRBJ1-3; D is perhaps TRBD1 (5 bases). V was cut by 5 bases and J by 1 base, with 9 bases left in between. This CDR3 region has 14 residues. The V gene's germline CDR1 is MNHEY and CDR2 SMNVEV (reference sequence). CDR3 sequence: CASSGRESGNTIYF. The DNA of the CDR3 is TGTGCCAGCAGTGGCAGGGAATCTGGAAACACCATATATTTT.

The CDR3 region is CASSGLAEADTQYF. The CDR3 DNA is TGTGCCAGCTCAGGACTAGCGGAGGCAGATACGCAGTATTTT. The chain carries TRBV7-8 and TRBJ2-3; 10 nucleotides line up with TRBD2. The CDR3 has 14 amino acids. Trimming cost V 8 bases and J 4 bases; bases outside gene matches: 6. CDR1 and CDR2 from the germline V gene are SGHVS and FQNEAQ.

This clone was seen more than once but under ten times. The chain uses TRBV28 and TRBJ1-1, with D unclear. The CDR3 runs 12 residues. Trimming removed 5 bases at V and 2 bases at J, with 6 bases between. Germline CDR1 reads MDHEN; CDR2 reads SYDVKM. Here the CDR3 DNA reads TGTGCCAGCAGTCAAGCAAACACTGAAGCTTTCTTT. As protein: CASSQANTEAFF.

The gene calls are TRBV15 and TRBJ2-1; tentatively, D is TRBD1 (5 bases). Germline values: CDR1 LNHNV, CDR2 YYDKDF (reference sequence). This CDR3 contains 18 residues. V was shortened by 0 bases and J by 1 base, with 16 bases between the two germline ends. Written as DNA, the CDR3 is TGTGCCACCAGCAGAGATCTTCCCAGGGTTCAGTCCTACAATGAGCAGTTCTTC. Its protein product is CATSRDLPRVQSYNEQFF.

The V gene is TRBV11-2, the J gene TRBJ2-5, with unresolved D. The CDR3 spans 13 residues. Per germline, CDR1 SGHAT and CDR2 FQNNGV. Deletions cut 3 bases from V and 5 bases from J, with 10 bases between. The CDR3 loop is CASSFEVSETQYF. The CDR3 region has the DNA TGTGCCAGCAGCTTCGAGGTATCGGAGACCCAGTACTTC. Combining the CDR3 with reference TRBV11-2 and TRBJ2-5 gives the whole variable domain EAGVAQSPRYKIIEKRQSVAFWCNPISGHATLYWYQQILGQGPKLLIQFQNNGVVDDSQLPKDRFSAERLKGVDSTLKIQPAKLEDSAVYLCASSFEVSETQYFGPGTRLLVL.

This clone was found once. The CDR3 DNA follows: TGTGCCAGCAGCTCTGGGGGGGCCGGGGAGCTGTTTTTT. Its translation is CASSSGGAGELFF. The gene calls are TRBV7-9 and TRBJ2-2; the match to TRBD2 covers 7 bases. Germline V CDR1 and CDR2: SEHNR, FQNEAQ (reference sequence). Trimming cost V 4 bases and J 6 bases; bases outside gene matches: 2. The CDR3 runs to 13 residues.

The chain employs TRBV3-1 (or the pseudogene TRBV3-2) and TRBJ2-3, with D uncertain. Trimming took off 1 base at V and 2 bases at J, with 7 bases between the two ends. Germline V gives CDR1 LGHDT, CDR2 YNNKEL (reference sequence). The CDR3 runs to 14 residues. In DNA, the CDR3 is TGTGCCAGCAGCCAAGCGGAACTCACAGATACGCAGTATTTT. It yields the protein CASSQAELTDTQYF.

The chain employs TRBV3-1 (or the pseudogene TRBV3-2) and TRBJ1-1, with a tentative D call TRBD1 (6 bases). The V gene's germline CDR1 is LGHDT and CDR2 YNNKEL (reference sequence). The germline V and J ends were trimmed by 4 bases and 11 bases, with 14 bases remaining between them. CDR3 length: 12 residues. The CDR3 region has the DNA TGTGCCAGCAGCCTAACAGGGTTGATGGCTTTCTTT. Encoded protein: CASSLTGLMAFF.

The chain links TRBV19 to TRBJ1-2, with TRBD1 as a possible D gene (5 bases). V lost 5 bases and J lost 3, with 10 bases in between. The CDR3 runs to 13 residues. CDR1 and CDR2 (germline): LNHDA, SQIVND (reference sequence). The CDR3 region has the DNA TGTGCCAGTAGTCCCCGGGGCGACTATGGCTACACCTTC. It translates to CASSPRGDYGYTF.